Presented here are 6 T cell receptor beta chains from one specimen sequenced in a study of shared clonotypes between healthy human individuals. The table came from immunoSEQ multiplex PCR; TCRdb's copy has only in-frame clones and leaves some out. Of 520,000 or so clones listed, about four fifths were seen once; the top ten hold 10% to 15%. The source material was PBMCs. These receptor sequences come from a woman aged 40 to 50 in good health. Some clones in this sample may be carry-over from other donors' samples.

The rearrangement joins TRBV19 to TRBJ2-7; TRBD2 matches 16 bases. Per the germline V gene, CDR1 is LNHDA and CDR2 is SQIVND (reference sequence). The J segment lost 7 bases and the V segment lost 3 bases, leaving 6 bases of the junction unmatched. The CDR3 extends over 16 amino acids. CDR3 protein: CASSMGTSGRAEEQYF. The CDR3 DNA sequence: TGTGCCAGTAGTATGGGGACTAGCGGGAGGGCCGAAGAGCAGTACTTC. The full variable domain, with the rest looked up from reference TRBV19 and TRBJ2-7, is DGGITQSPKYLFRKEGQNVTLSCEQNLNHDAMYWYRQDPGQGLRLIYYSQIVNDFQKGDIAEGYSVSREKKESFPLTVTSAQKNPTAFYLCASSMGTSGRAEEQYFGPGTRLTVT.

The chain has TRBV18 and TRBJ2-6; D is possibly TRBD2 (6 bases). The CDR3 is made up of 16 amino acids. In germline, CDR1 is KGHSH, CDR2 LQKENI. The ends were cut back, 6 bases at V and 2 bases at J, with 14 bases in the middle. CDR3 sequence (DNA): TGTGCCAGCTCCCAACTGGGGGGAGCTGGGGCCAACGTCCTGACTTTC. Translating it yields CASSQLGGAGANVLTF.

This chain uses TRBV28 with TRBJ2-1; 7 bases agree with TRBD2. Germline CDR1 is MDHEN and CDR2 is SYDVKM. CDR3 length: 12 residues. V gave up 7 bases and J gave up 4 bases; unmatched junction bases: 1. The DNA for the CDR3 is TGTGCCAGCACTAGCGGTTACAATGAGCAGTTCTTC. It translates to CASTSGYNEQFF.

The chain carries TRBV28 and TRBJ2-7; 7 positions agree with TRBD2. The CDR3 contains 15 residues. V was pared by 0 bases and J by 3 bases, with 5 bases of the junction left unmatched. In germline, CDR1 is MDHEN, CDR2 SYDVKM. As DNA, the CDR3 is TGTGCCAGCAGTTTATGGCTAGCGGACTACTACGAGCAGTACTTC. This gives the protein CASSLWLADYYEQYF.

The V gene is TRBV15, the J gene TRBJ1-3; D unclear. The V gene lost 0 bases and the J gene lost 0 bases, with 9 bases spanning the gap. Germline CDR1 reads LNHNV; CDR2 reads YYDKDF (reference sequence). The CDR3 length is 16 residues. For the CDR3, the DNA is TGTGCCACCAGCAGAGACGTAGCAGTCTCTGGAAACACCATATATTTT. Its protein is CATSRDVAVSGNTIYF.

The chain employs TRBV2 and TRBJ1-6; a weak D match, TRBD1 (5 bases). Looked up from germline, CDR1 is SNHLY and CDR2 is FYNNEI. The CDR3 has 12 residues. V lost 4 bases, J lost 8 bases, and 6 bases lay in between. This CDR3 reads CASSVGDSPLHF. The CDR3 nucleotides read TGTGCCAGCAGTGTGGGGGATTCACCCCTCCACTTT.